There are many counts of the clone carrying this TCR beta chain. The antigen is undetermined. Beta-chain TCR CDR3 regions were amplified from RNA transcripts. Following a first-round RT-PCR that used HTBI primers, a second-round multiplex PCR was carried out. TCRdb itself ran the multiplex PCR reads through MiXCR, one entry per CDR3 protein. The top ten clones hold 40% to 45% of a sample with 650,000 to 900,000 distinct CDR3 sequences, roughly two fifths of them seen once. This sample is part of a study of Graves' ophthalmopathy and Graves' hyperthyroidism. Broader study findings: A majority of expanded thyroid clonotypes exceeding 0.001 frequency were likewise present in blood.

The V and J ends lost 4 bases and 2 bases respectively, with 14 bases between them. The CDR3 has 15 amino acids. Looked up from germline, CDR1 is SNHLY and CDR2 is FYNNEI. Sampling 10 ml of fresh peripheral blood provided the PBMCs. The TCR was taken from an adult man with Graves' ophthalmopathy. The chain has TRBV2 and TRBJ1-2; D may be TRBD1 (5 bases). Material for sequencing was peripheral blood. DNA for the CDR3: TGTGCCAGCAGTGGGGGGACGTCGGGGAACTATGGCTACACCTTC. Protein product: CASSGGTSGNYGYTF.